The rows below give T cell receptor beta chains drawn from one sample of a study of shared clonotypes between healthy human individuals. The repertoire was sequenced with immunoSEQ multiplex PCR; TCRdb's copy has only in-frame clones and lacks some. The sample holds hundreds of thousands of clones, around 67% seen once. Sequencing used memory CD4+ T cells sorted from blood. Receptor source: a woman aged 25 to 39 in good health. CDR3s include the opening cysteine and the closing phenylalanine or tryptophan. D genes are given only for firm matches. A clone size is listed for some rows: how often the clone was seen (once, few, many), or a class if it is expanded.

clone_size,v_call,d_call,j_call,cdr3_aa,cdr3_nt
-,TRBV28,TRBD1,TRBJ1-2,CASYQGTGNYGYTF,TGTGCCAGCTATCAGGGGACAGGGAACTATGGCTACACCTTC
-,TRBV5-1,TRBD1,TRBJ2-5,CASSFRRGETQYF,TGCGCCAGCAGCTTCCGCAGGGGGGAGACCCAGTACTTC
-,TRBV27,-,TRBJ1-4,CARDSIGEKLFF,TGTGCCAGAGACAGCATTGGGGAAAAACTGTTTTTT
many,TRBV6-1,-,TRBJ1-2,CASSSTRGYTF,TGTGCCAGCAGTTCGACACGTGGCTACACCTTC
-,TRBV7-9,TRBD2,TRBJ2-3,CASIPGVAGGPDTQYF,TGTGCCAGCATCCCCGGCGTAGCGGGAGGACCAGATACGCAGTATTTT
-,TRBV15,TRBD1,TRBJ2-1,CATRTGTDQYNEQFF,TGTGCCACCCGGACCGGGACAGACCAATACAATGAGCAGTTCTTC
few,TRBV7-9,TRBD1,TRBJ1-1,CASSRGQGAEAFF,TGTGCCAGCAGCCGCGGACAGGGGGCAGAAGCTTTCTTT
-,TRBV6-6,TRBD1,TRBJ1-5,CASSWDSYSNQPQHF,TGTGCCAGCAGTTGGGACAGTTATAGCAATCAGCCCCAGCATTTT
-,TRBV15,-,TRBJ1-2,CATSGGRASDGYTF,TGTGCCACCAGCGGCGGACGGGCGTCCGATGGCTACACCTTC
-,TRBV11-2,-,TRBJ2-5,CASSLNQETQYF,TGTGCCAGCAGCTTAAACCAAGAGACCCAGTACTTC
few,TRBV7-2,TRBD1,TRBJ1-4,CASSSGQGFEKLFF,TGTGCCAGCAGCTCGGGACAGGGTTTCGAAAAACTGTTTTTT
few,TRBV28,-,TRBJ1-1,CASSLHLEAFF,TGTGCCAGCAGTTTACACCTTGAAGCTTTCTTT
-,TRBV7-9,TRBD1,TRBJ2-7,CASSSDRAEQYF,TGTGCCAGCAGCTCGGACAGGGCCGAGCAGTACTTC
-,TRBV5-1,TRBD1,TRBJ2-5,CASSFGTEVQETQYF,TGCGCCAGCAGCTTCGGGACAGAGGTTCAAGAGACCCAGTACTTC
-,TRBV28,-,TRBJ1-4,CASRQAGDEKLFF,TGTGCCAGCAGACAGGCCGGGGATGAAAAACTGTTTTTT
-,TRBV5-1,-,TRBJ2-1,CASTVMSSYNEQFF,TGCGCCAGCACGGTGATGAGCTCCTACAATGAGCAGTTCTTC
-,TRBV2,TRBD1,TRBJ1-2,CASSQEGTGSLFF,TGTGCCAGCAGCCAGGAGGGGACAGGGAGCTTATTCTTC
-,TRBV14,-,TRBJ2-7,CASSRTFYSYEQYF,TGTGCCAGCAGCCGAACCTTCTATTCCTACGAGCAGTACTTC
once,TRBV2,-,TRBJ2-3,CASSGGGDTQYF,TGTGCCAGCAGTGGTGGGGGCGATACGCAGTATTTT
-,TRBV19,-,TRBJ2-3,CASSIRSGTATDTQYF,TGTGCCAGTAGTATACGGTCCGGGACGGCCACAGATACGCAGTATTTT
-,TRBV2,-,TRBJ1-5,CASSEGHNNQPQHF,TGTGCCAGCAGTGAAGGGCACAACAATCAGCCCCAGCATTTT
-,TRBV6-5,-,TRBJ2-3,CASSQSDTQYF,TGTGCCAGCAGCCAGAGCGATACGCAGTATTTT
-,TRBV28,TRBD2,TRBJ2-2,CASSFQTGLARTGELFF,TGTGCCAGCAGCTTTCAAACGGGACTAGCCCGCACCGGGGAGCTGTTTTTT
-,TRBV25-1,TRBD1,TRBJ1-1,CASRGNRGMNTEAFF,TGTGCCAGCAGGGGAAACAGGGGAATGAACACTGAAGCTTTCTTT
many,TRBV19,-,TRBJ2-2,CASSLDFSGLGGELFF,TGTGCCAGTAGTTTAGACTTTAGCGGCTTGGGCGGGGAGCTGTTTTTT
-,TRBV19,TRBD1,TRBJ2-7,CASSLSGTGMNEQYF,TGTGCCAGTAGTCTCTCCGGGACAGGTATGAACGAGCAGTACTTC
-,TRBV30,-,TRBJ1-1,CAWSQGPNTEAFF,TGTGCCTGGAGTCAAGGCCCGAACACTGAAGCTTTCTTT
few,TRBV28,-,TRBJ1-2,CASSAPDSYGYTF,TGTGCCAGCAGTGCCCCGGACAGCTATGGCTACACCTTC
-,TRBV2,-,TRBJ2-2,CASRPGLSGSGELFF,TGTGCCAGCAGGCCTGGTCTATCTGGTTCCGGGGAGCTGTTTTTT
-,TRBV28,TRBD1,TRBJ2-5,CASSLGGQGQETQYF,TGTGCCAGCAGTCTGGGGGGACAGGGACAAGAGACCCAGTACTTC
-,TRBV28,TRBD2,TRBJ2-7,CASVAGGLQGTYEQYF,TGTGCCAGCGTAGCGGGAGGGCTTCAGGGTACCTACGAGCAGTACTTC
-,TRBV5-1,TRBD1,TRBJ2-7,CASSSGTEFYEQYF,TGCGCCAGCAGCTCCGGGACAGAGTTCTACGAGCAGTACTTC
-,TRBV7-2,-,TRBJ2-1,CASSFYGSGYNEQFF,TGTGCCAGCAGCTTCTACGGGAGCGGGTACAATGAGCAGTTCTTC
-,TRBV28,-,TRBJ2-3,CASSQPPTDTQYF,TGTGCCAGCTCCCAGCCGCCCACAGATACGCAGTATTTT
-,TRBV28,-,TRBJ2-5,CASSFPPAGRVLMQETQYF,TGTGCCAGCAGTTTTCCACCCGCCGGCAGAGTGTTGATGCAAGAGACCCAGTACTTC
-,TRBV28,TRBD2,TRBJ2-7,CASSLPRTSFNEQYF,TGTGCCAGCAGTCTCCCGCGGACTAGTTTTAACGAGCAGTACTTC
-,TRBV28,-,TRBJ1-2,CASSLRAVYGYTF,TGTGCCAGCAGTTTAAGGGCAGTATATGGCTACACCTTC
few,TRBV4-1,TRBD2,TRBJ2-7,CASSLVTSGNYEQYF,TGCGCCAGCAGCCTCGTGACTAGCGGGAATTACGAGCAGTACTTC
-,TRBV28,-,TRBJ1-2,CASSPAAHGYTF,TGTGCCAGCAGTCCCGCGGCACATGGCTACACCTTC
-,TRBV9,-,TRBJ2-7,CASSVATDYEQYF,TGTGCCAGCAGCGTAGCGACTGACTACGAGCAGTACTTC
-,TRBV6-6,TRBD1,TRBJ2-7,CASTTRPGQVPDEQYF,TGTGCCAGCACCACCAGACCGGGACAGGTTCCTGACGAGCAGTACTTC
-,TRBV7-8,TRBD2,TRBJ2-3,CASSRSGRTDTQYF,TGTGCCAGCAGCCGTAGCGGGCGCACAGATACGCAGTATTTT
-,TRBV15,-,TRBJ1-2,CATSREGRYGYTF,TGTGCCACCAGCAGGGAGGGCAGATATGGCTACACCTTC
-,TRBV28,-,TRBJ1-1,CASNEVAGYMNTEAFF,TGTGCCAGCAATGAGGTCGCAGGGTACATGAACACTGAAGCTTTCTTT
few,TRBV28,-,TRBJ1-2,CASSLQGYGYTF,TGTGCCAGCAGTTTACAGGGCTATGGCTACACCTTC
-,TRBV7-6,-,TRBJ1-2,CASSPVGAANYGYTF,TGTGCCAGCAGCCCAGTGGGGGCGGCTAACTATGGCTACACCTTC
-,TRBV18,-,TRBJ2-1,CASSPPRSESGEQFF,TGTGCCAGCTCACCACCGAGGTCGGAATCTGGTGAGCAGTTCTTC
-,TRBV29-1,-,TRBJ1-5,CSVAQGLDQPQHF,TGCAGCGTTGCACAGGGTCTCGATCAGCCCCAGCATTTT